This TCR beta chain originates from a study of cytomegalovirus exposure and HLA in healthy donors. The study's findings and limits: CMV serostatus stood as the only immune exposure information on hand.

The CDR3 consists of 13 residues. V lost 5 bases and J lost 3, with 11 bases in between. CDR1 is SGHAT and CDR2 is FQNNGV in the germline V gene. Note on this clone: The antigen is not known.

A multiplex PCR was run with 60 Vbeta primers and 13 Jbeta primers. Only in-frame clones appear in the TCRdb table, and some are missing; sequencing was by immunoSEQ multiplex PCR. The data contain over 100,000 clones, around 84% of them singletons. The TCR comes from a woman aged 25 to 39 in good health and CMV-seropositive. The chain uses TRBV11-2 and TRBJ2-7; weak D call: TRBD1 (5 bases). Sequencing was done on a sample of PBMCs. The CDR3 loop is CASSPDSYYEQYF. CDR3 coding DNA: TGTGCCAGCAGCCCCGACAGCTACTACGAGCAGTACTTC.